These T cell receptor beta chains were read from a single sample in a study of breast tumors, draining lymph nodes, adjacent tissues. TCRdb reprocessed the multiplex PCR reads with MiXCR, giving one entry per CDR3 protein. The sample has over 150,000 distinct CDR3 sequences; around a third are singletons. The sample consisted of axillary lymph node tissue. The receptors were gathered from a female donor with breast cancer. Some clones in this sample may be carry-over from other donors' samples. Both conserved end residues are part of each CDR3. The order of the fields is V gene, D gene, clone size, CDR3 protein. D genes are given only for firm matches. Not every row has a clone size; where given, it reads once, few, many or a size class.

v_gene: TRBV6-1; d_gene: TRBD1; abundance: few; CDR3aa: CASSPFLGQGLSYEQYF
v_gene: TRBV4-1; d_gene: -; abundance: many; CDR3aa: CASSQARGGQPQHF
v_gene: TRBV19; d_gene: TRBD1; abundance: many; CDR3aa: CASIRDRGRGYGYTF
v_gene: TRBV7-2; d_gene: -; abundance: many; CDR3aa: CASSTGLAYGYTF
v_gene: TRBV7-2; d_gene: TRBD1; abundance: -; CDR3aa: CASSTGQGGGTDTQYF
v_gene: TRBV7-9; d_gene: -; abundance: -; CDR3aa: CASSLVGELWLHF
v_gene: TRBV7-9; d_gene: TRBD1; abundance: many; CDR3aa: CASSWTGANSPLHF
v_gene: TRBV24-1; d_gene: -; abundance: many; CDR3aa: CATSSRDTYGYTF
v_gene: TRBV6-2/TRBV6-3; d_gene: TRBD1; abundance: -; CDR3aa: CASSPALITGGKGEKLFF
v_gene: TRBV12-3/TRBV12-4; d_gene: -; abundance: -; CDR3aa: CASSCTGNPGADTQYF
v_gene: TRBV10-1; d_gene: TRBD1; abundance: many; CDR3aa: CASYFLDRVCTDTQYF
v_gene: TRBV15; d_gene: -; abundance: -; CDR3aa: CATSPREGSEQFF
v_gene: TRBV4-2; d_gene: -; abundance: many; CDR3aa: CASSQEAGRADTQYF
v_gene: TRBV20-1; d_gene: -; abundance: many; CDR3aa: CSARKHDSTSYNEQFF
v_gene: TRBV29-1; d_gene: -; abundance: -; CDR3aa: CSAHTGQECGYTF
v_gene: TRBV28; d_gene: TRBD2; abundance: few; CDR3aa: CASSFGVAGGYEQYF
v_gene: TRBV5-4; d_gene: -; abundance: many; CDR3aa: CASRGPDTQYF
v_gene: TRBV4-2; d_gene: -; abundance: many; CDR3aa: CASSQDSTPNTEAFF
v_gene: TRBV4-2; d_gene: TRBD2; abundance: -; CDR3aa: CASSDRLADAKNIQYF
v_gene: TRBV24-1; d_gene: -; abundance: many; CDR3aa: CATSESGTYGYTF
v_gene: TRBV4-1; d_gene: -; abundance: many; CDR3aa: CASSQPGGANEKLFF
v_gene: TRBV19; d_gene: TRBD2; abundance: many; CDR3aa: CASSLSGGIMTGELFF
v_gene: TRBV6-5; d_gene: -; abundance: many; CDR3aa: CASSFRPAGELFF
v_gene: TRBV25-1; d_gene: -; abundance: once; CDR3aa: CARDRGARETQYF
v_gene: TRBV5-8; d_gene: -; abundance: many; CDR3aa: CASSYHNKDWYGYTF
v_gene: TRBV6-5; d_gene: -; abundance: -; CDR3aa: CASSPLGGANEKLFF
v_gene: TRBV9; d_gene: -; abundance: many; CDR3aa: CASSVVGQSSGYTF
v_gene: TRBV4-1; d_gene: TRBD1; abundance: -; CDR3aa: CASSQGAARGADEHF
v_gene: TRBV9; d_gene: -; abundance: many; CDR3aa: CASSGLGNEQFF
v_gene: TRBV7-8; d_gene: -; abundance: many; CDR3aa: CASSPDGRSYEQYF
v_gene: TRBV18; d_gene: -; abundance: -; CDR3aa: CASSPVGGSGAHTDTQYF
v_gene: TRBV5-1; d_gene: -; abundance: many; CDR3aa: CASSFGTVDYGYTF
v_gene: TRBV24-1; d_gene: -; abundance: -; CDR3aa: CASSVAGHTEAFF
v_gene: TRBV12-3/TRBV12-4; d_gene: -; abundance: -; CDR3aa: CASSFSEGEELETQYF
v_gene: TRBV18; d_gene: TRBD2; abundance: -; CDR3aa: CASSLRTSGGVTTDTQYF
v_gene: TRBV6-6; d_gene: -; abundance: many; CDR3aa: CASSYSGLLGHEQYF
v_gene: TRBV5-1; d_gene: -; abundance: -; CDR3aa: CASSTGQPNSPLHF
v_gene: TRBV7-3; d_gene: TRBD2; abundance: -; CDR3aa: CASSAPTSGSRITDTQYF
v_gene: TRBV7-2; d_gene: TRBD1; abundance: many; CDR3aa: CASSLEQGFTDTQYF